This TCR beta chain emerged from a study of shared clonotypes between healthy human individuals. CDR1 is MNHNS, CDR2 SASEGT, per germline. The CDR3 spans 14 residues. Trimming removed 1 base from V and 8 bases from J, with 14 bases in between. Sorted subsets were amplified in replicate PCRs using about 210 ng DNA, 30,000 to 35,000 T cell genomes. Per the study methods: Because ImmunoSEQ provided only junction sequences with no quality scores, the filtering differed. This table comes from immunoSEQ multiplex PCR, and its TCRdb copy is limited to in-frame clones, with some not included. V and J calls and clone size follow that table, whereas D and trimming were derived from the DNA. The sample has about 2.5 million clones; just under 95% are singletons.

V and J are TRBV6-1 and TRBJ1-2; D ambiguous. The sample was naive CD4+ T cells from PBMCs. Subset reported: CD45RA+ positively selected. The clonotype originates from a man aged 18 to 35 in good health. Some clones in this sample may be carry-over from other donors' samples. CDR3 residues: CASSEVGSVTGYTF. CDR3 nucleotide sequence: TGTGCCAGCAGTGAAGTGGGGTCGGTCACGGGCTACACCTTC.